This T cell receptor beta chain was captured in a study of T cell changes during pregnancy in multiple sclerosis. The CDR3 covers 14 residues. Germline V gene sequence: CDR1 LGHNA, CDR2 YSLEER. Trimming removed 4 bases from V and 0 bases from J; junction bases left unmatched: 3. Here immunoSEQ multiplex PCR was the method, and the copy in TCRdb shows in-frame clones only, minus some. The sample lists over 15,000 clones; about 87% were seen once. The sequence derives from a female donor in good health, enrolled as a control in a pregnancy study. Sequenced material: CD8+ T cells from peripheral blood mononuclear cells, taken after pregnancy. The chain combines TRBV4-3 with TRBJ2-7; 7 bases align to TRBD1. As DNA, the CDR3 is TGCGCCAGCAGCCCTCGACAGGGCTCCTACGAGCAGTACTTC. The encoded protein is CASSPRQGSYEQYF.